A selection of T cell receptor beta chains follows, all from one sample in a study of cytotoxic CD8 clonotypes in ibrutinib-treated CLL. Some clones are missing from TCRdb's copy, which holds only in-frame ones; the method was immunoSEQ multiplex PCR. Of about 250,000 clones listed, 70% are singletons. Specimen: PBMCs, collected after 24 months of ibrutinib treatment. The receptors come from a human donor with chronic lymphocytic leukemia. Both conserved end residues are part of each CDR3. Each record gives: clone size, J gene, V gene, D gene, CDR3 DNA, CDR3 protein. A D gene is named only where the DNA matches it firmly. The size entry is marked missing in some rows and otherwise reads once, few, many or a size class.

clone_size: .; j_call: TRBJ2-3; v_call: TRBV27; d_call: .; cdr3_nt: TGTGCCAGCAGTGCGCCTTATTCACCCACAGATACGCAGTATTTT; cdr3_aa: CASSAPYSPTDTQYF
clone_size: .; j_call: TRBJ1-4; v_call: TRBV2; d_call: .; cdr3_nt: TGTGCCAGCAGTGAACTACTCGGCACTAATGAAAAACTGTTTTTT; cdr3_aa: CASSELLGTNEKLFF
clone_size: few; j_call: TRBJ1-5; v_call: TRBV5-5; d_call: .; cdr3_nt: TGTGCCAGCAGCTTGGACAGATCTCGGGATCAGCCCCAGCATTTT; cdr3_aa: CASSLDRSRDQPQHF
clone_size: .; j_call: TRBJ2-3; v_call: TRBV5-4; d_call: TRBD2; cdr3_nt: TGTGCCAGCAGACTAGCGGGAGCTAAGACAGATACGCAGTATTTT; cdr3_aa: CASRLAGAKTDTQYF
clone_size: .; j_call: TRBJ2-7; v_call: TRBV7-3; d_call: TRBD2; cdr3_nt: TGTGCCAGCAGCTCTAGCGGCACCTACGAGCAGTACTTC; cdr3_aa: CASSSSGTYEQYF
clone_size: .; j_call: TRBJ1-1; v_call: TRBV5-8; d_call: .; cdr3_nt: TGTGCCAGCAGGACGTATGGGGTGACTGAAGCTTTCTTT; cdr3_aa: CASRTYGVTEAFF
clone_size: .; j_call: TRBJ2-1; v_call: TRBV30; d_call: .; cdr3_nt: TGTGCCTGGGGACGCCGCTACAATGAGCAGTTCTTC; cdr3_aa: CAWGRRYNEQFF
clone_size: .; j_call: TRBJ1-1; v_call: TRBV9; d_call: .; cdr3_nt: TGTGCCAGCAGCGTTGGGGGTTTCACTGAAGCTTTCTTT; cdr3_aa: CASSVGGFTEAFF
clone_size: .; j_call: TRBJ1-1; v_call: TRBV9; d_call: .; cdr3_nt: TGTGCCAGCGGTCCTCTGCCTTCGAACACTGAAGCTTTCTTT; cdr3_aa: CASGPLPSNTEAFF
clone_size: .; j_call: TRBJ2-1; v_call: TRBV4-1; d_call: .; cdr3_nt: TGCGCCAGCAGCCAAGATTATCCTAGCATTTACAATGAGCAGTTCTTC; cdr3_aa: CASSQDYPSIYNEQFF
clone_size: .; j_call: TRBJ2-2; v_call: TRBV6-5; d_call: .; cdr3_nt: TGTGCCAGCACCCCGGTCGGGGTTGGGGCCGGGGAGCTGTTTTTT; cdr3_aa: CASTPVGVGAGELFF
clone_size: .; j_call: TRBJ2-2; v_call: TRBV29-1; d_call: TRBD2; cdr3_nt: TGCAGCGGACTAGCGGGAGTAGGTACCGGGGAGCTGTTTTTT; cdr3_aa: CSGLAGVGTGELFF
clone_size: .; j_call: TRBJ1-1; v_call: TRBV28; d_call: .; cdr3_nt: TGTGCCAGCAGTTTTTTTATGGGGGATACTGAAGCTTTCTTT; cdr3_aa: CASSFFMGDTEAFF
clone_size: .; j_call: TRBJ2-5; v_call: TRBV18; d_call: TRBD1; cdr3_nt: TGTGCCAGCTCACCGACAGGGGTGAAGGAGACCCAGTACTTC; cdr3_aa: CASSPTGVKETQYF
clone_size: .; j_call: TRBJ2-7; v_call: TRBV7-9; d_call: .; cdr3_nt: TGTGCCAGCAGCTTAGTACAGCCTCCCTACGAGCAGTACTTC; cdr3_aa: CASSLVQPPYEQYF
clone_size: once; j_call: TRBJ2-2; v_call: TRBV6-4; d_call: TRBD2; cdr3_nt: TGTGCCAGCACACAGTTAGCGGGACTTACCGGGGAGCTGTTTTTT; cdr3_aa: CASTQLAGLTGELFF
clone_size: .; j_call: TRBJ1-5; v_call: TRBV10-2; d_call: .; cdr3_nt: TGCGCCAGCAGTGACTGGGGGCCAGGCCAGCCCCAGCATTTT; cdr3_aa: CASSDWGPGQPQHF
clone_size: .; j_call: TRBJ2-1; v_call: TRBV27; d_call: .; cdr3_nt: TGTGCCAGCAGTTTTAATGGTAACGGTGAGCAGTTCTTC; cdr3_aa: CASSFNGNGEQFF
clone_size: .; j_call: TRBJ1-2; v_call: TRBV27; d_call: TRBD1; cdr3_nt: TGTGCCAGCAGTTTTGGGATCCCGGGACAGGGGTATGGCTACACCTTC; cdr3_aa: CASSFGIPGQGYGYTF
clone_size: once; j_call: TRBJ2-3; v_call: TRBV9; d_call: .; cdr3_nt: TGTGCCAGCAGCTCCCATCTAGTGGGAGCTACCAAGGATACGCAGTATTTT; cdr3_aa: CASSSHLVGATKDTQYF
clone_size: few; j_call: TRBJ2-3; v_call: TRBV20-1; d_call: .; cdr3_nt: TGCAGTGCTATTCTGGATACGCAGTATTTT; cdr3_aa: CSAILDTQYF
clone_size: .; j_call: TRBJ2-7; v_call: TRBV7-9; d_call: .; cdr3_nt: TGTGCCAGCAGCTTAGTTCAGGGGGGCGAGCAGTACTTC; cdr3_aa: CASSLVQGGEQYF
clone_size: .; j_call: TRBJ1-3; v_call: TRBV29-1; d_call: .; cdr3_nt: TGCAGCGCCTTGCTCGGCAGCGGAAACACCATATATTTT; cdr3_aa: CSALLGSGNTIYF
clone_size: .; j_call: TRBJ2-5; v_call: TRBV7-2; d_call: TRBD1; cdr3_nt: TGTGCCAGCAGCGTAGGACAGGGGGGCCAAGAGACCCAGTACTTC; cdr3_aa: CASSVGQGGQETQYF
clone_size: .; j_call: TRBJ2-6; v_call: TRBV7-9; d_call: .; cdr3_nt: TGTGCCAGCGGGCCTATCTCTGGGGCCAACGTCCTGACTTTC; cdr3_aa: CASGPISGANVLTF
clone_size: .; j_call: TRBJ2-5; v_call: TRBV9; d_call: .; cdr3_nt: TGTGCCAGCAGCGCCACGACCCAAGAGACCCAGTACTTC; cdr3_aa: CASSATTQETQYF
clone_size: .; j_call: TRBJ1-3; v_call: TRBV5-1; d_call: TRBD1; cdr3_nt: TGCGCCAGCAGCCAGGACAGGGGCGGAAACACCATATATTTT; cdr3_aa: CASSQDRGGNTIYF
clone_size: .; j_call: TRBJ1-5; v_call: TRBV28; d_call: .; cdr3_nt: TGTGCCAGCAGTTTAGTCCAGAGCAATCAGCCCCAGCATTTT; cdr3_aa: CASSLVQSNQPQHF
clone_size: .; j_call: TRBJ1-1; v_call: TRBV30; d_call: TRBD1; cdr3_nt: TGTGCCTGGGGGGGACAGGGGGTTGTGAACACTGAAGCTTTCTTT; cdr3_aa: CAWGGQGVVNTEAFF
clone_size: .; j_call: TRBJ2-1; v_call: TRBV21-1; d_call: .; cdr3_nt: TGTGCCAGCAGCAAAGGAAGCGGTGAACTAGGGATAACCCATGAGCAGTTCTTC; cdr3_aa: CASSKGSGELGITHEQFF
clone_size: .; j_call: TRBJ1-1; v_call: TRBV7-3; d_call: .; cdr3_nt: TGTGCCAGCAGCTTAATTGCAGGAGCCCCGGAACAGAGTGAAGCTTTCTTT; cdr3_aa: CASSLIAGAPEQSEAFF
clone_size: .; j_call: TRBJ2-7; v_call: TRBV2; d_call: .; cdr3_nt: TGTGCCAGCAGTGAAGCGCTTGCGGGATACGGTGAGCAGTACTTC; cdr3_aa: CASSEALAGYGEQYF
clone_size: .; j_call: TRBJ2-1; v_call: TRBV29-1; d_call: .; cdr3_nt: TGCAGCGCCGTGGACAGACTCTTTCGGTTCTTC; cdr3_aa: CSAVDRLFRFF
clone_size: .; j_call: TRBJ2-3; v_call: TRBV7-2; d_call: .; cdr3_nt: TGTGCCAGCAGCTTCGGCGGAAGCGGAGGGAGGAGCACAGATACGCAGTATTTT; cdr3_aa: CASSFGGSGGRSTDTQYF
clone_size: .; j_call: TRBJ2-7; v_call: TRBV4-2; d_call: .; cdr3_nt: TGTGCCAGCAGCCTAAACCAGGGATCTGAGGAGCAGTACTTC; cdr3_aa: CASSLNQGSEEQYF
clone_size: .; j_call: TRBJ2-2; v_call: TRBV27; d_call: .; cdr3_nt: TGTGCCAGCAGCTATAAATCCCCGTGGGGCGCAAAGGCCGGGGAGCTGTTTTTT; cdr3_aa: CASSYKSPWGAKAGELFF
clone_size: .; j_call: TRBJ2-7; v_call: TRBV27; d_call: .; cdr3_nt: TGTGCCAGCAGTTTATCGGGCAGGGTATTGTCCTACGAGCAGTACTTC; cdr3_aa: CASSLSGRVLSYEQYF
clone_size: .; j_call: TRBJ2-7; v_call: TRBV29-1; d_call: .; cdr3_nt: TGCAGCGTTGAAGATGCGGGCGACGAGCAGTACTTC; cdr3_aa: CSVEDAGDEQYF
clone_size: once; j_call: TRBJ2-3; v_call: TRBV11-2; d_call: TRBD2; cdr3_nt: TGTGCCAGCAGCTTTAGCGGGAGGACCACAGATACGCAGTATTTT; cdr3_aa: CASSFSGRTTDTQYF
clone_size: .; j_call: TRBJ2-7; v_call: TRBV2; d_call: .; cdr3_nt: TGTGCCAGCAGTATGGGGACAAGAACCTACGAGCAGTACTTC; cdr3_aa: CASSMGTRTYEQYF
clone_size: .; j_call: TRBJ1-2; v_call: TRBV9; d_call: .; cdr3_nt: TGTGCCAGCAGCGTAGACATGATTAACTATGGCTACACCTTC; cdr3_aa: CASSVDMINYGYTF
clone_size: .; j_call: TRBJ1-4; v_call: TRBV18; d_call: .; cdr3_nt: TGTGCCAGCTCACCGCGAACAGGGTCTAGTGAAAAACTGTTTTTT; cdr3_aa: CASSPRTGSSEKLFF
clone_size: .; j_call: TRBJ2-1; v_call: TRBV6-6; d_call: .; cdr3_nt: TGTGCCAGCAGTTACCTAGGGAATGAGCAGTTCTTC; cdr3_aa: CASSYLGNEQFF
clone_size: .; j_call: TRBJ2-3; v_call: TRBV13; d_call: .; cdr3_nt: TGTGCCAGCAGCTTACCTCCCCCCCCCACAGATACGCAGTATTTT; cdr3_aa: CASSLPPPPTDTQYF
clone_size: .; j_call: TRBJ2-7; v_call: TRBV18; d_call: .; cdr3_nt: TGTGCCAGCTCACCGCAGGAGAGCGAGCAGTACTTC; cdr3_aa: CASSPQESEQYF
clone_size: .; j_call: TRBJ2-7; v_call: TRBV5-1; d_call: .; cdr3_nt: TGCGCCAGCAGCTTGGGACCAGACTCCTACGAGCAGTACTTC; cdr3_aa: CASSLGPDSYEQYF
clone_size: .; j_call: TRBJ1-5; v_call: TRBV6-5; d_call: .; cdr3_nt: TGTGCCAGCAGCCGGGGGGGACCGGAGGGGCCCCAGCATTTT; cdr3_aa: CASSRGGPEGPQHF
clone_size: few; j_call: TRBJ1-2; v_call: TRBV28; d_call: .; cdr3_nt: TGTGCCAGCAGTTTTAACCATGGCTACACCTTC; cdr3_aa: CASSFNHGYTF
clone_size: few; j_call: TRBJ2-7; v_call: TRBV11-2; d_call: TRBD2; cdr3_nt: TGTGCCAGCAGCTCACAGCTAGCGGTAGACGGAGAGCAGTACTTC; cdr3_aa: CASSSQLAVDGEQYF
clone_size: .; j_call: TRBJ2-2; v_call: TRBV27; d_call: .; cdr3_nt: TGTGCCAGCAGTTTATTGGGGGCCAACACCGGGGAGCTGTTTTTT; cdr3_aa: CASSLLGANTGELFF
clone_size: .; j_call: TRBJ1-1; v_call: TRBV6-1; d_call: .; cdr3_nt: TGTGCCAGCAGTGTTCATAGGGGGGACACTGAAGCTTTCTTT; cdr3_aa: CASSVHRGDTEAFF
clone_size: few; j_call: TRBJ1-1; v_call: TRBV6-5; d_call: .; cdr3_nt: TGTGCCAGCAGTTCCCGGACGGGGAACACTGAAGCTTTCTTT; cdr3_aa: CASSSRTGNTEAFF
clone_size: .; j_call: TRBJ2-7; v_call: TRBV19; d_call: TRBD1; cdr3_nt: TGTGCCAGTAGGAGGACAGGCGAAATCACCTACGAGCAGTACTTC; cdr3_aa: CASRRTGEITYEQYF
clone_size: .; j_call: TRBJ2-7; v_call: TRBV5-1; d_call: TRBD1; cdr3_nt: TGCGCCAGCAGCTGGGAAACAGGGGGCACCTACGGGCAGTACTTC; cdr3_aa: CASSWETGGTYGQYF
clone_size: once; j_call: TRBJ2-5; v_call: TRBV5-1; d_call: .; cdr3_nt: TGCGCCAGCAGCTCCTTGGACGGAAGGAAGGGAGAGACCCAGTACTTC; cdr3_aa: CASSSLDGRKGETQYF
clone_size: once; j_call: TRBJ2-7; v_call: TRBV28; d_call: .; cdr3_nt: TGTGCCAGCAGTTTAGTGGGGAACTCCTACGAGCAGTACTTC; cdr3_aa: CASSLVGNSYEQYF
clone_size: .; j_call: TRBJ2-7; v_call: TRBV18; d_call: TRBD1; cdr3_nt: TGTGCCAGCTCACCGGGGACAGGGGACCACGAGCAGTACTTC; cdr3_aa: CASSPGTGDHEQYF
clone_size: few; j_call: TRBJ1-4; v_call: TRBV7-9; d_call: .; cdr3_nt: TGTGCCAGCAGCTTGCGGGGACTGGATGAAAAACTGTTTTTT; cdr3_aa: CASSLRGLDEKLFF